The sample holds a few counts of the clone carrying this T cell receptor (beta chain). Its cognate antigen is unknown. The data derive from a study of T-cell memory formation after mild COVID-19. The study, taken as a whole, reports: The study found balanced CD4/CD8 in clones contracting day 15 to 85 and a CD4+ lean in later expanders.

V lost 4 bases to trimming and J lost 1 base, with 17 bases between them. CDR1 is MNHEY, CDR2 SVGEGT, per germline. This CDR3 contains 16 residues. Using its own MiXCR run on the 5' RACE reads, TCRdb lists one record per CDR3 protein. The sample holds fewer than 650,000 distinct CDR3 sequences; about 22% are singletons and the top ten take roughly 8.1%. The sample comprised PBMCs or a T cell subset sorted from them (not recorded which). The clonotype was recovered from an adult woman who had mild COVID-19 (a few samples of this study predate the infection). Cell type and time point are not known. V gene TRBV6-2 or TRBV6-3 combines with J gene TRBJ2-7; TRBD2 is a possible D gene (7 bases). CDR3 in amino acids: CASSSRGRERSYEQYF. The CDR3 nucleotides read TGTGCCAGCAGTTCTCGGGGGCGGGAGCGGTCCTACGAGCAGTACTTC.